The 24 T cell receptor beta chains below were found in one sample sequenced in a study of Graves' ophthalmopathy and Graves' hyperthyroidism. RNA transcripts were the source from which TCR beta CDR3 regions were amplified. Following a first-round RT-PCR that used HTBI primers, a second-round multiplex PCR was carried out. MiXCR was run by TCRdb on the multiplex PCR reads, yielding one entry per CDR3 protein. The table lists more than 1,000,000 distinct CDR3 sequences, about two fifths of them singletons. Sequenced sample: peripheral blood or thyroid tissue (not recorded which). These receptors were taken from an adult man with Graves' hyperthyroidism.

In its sample, this clonotype was seen many times. V usage is TRBV7-2 and J usage is TRBJ1-1; the D gene is possibly TRBD1 (5 bases). There are 13 residues in the CDR3. Germline values: CDR1 SGHTA, CDR2 FQGNSA. Trimming shortened V by 5 bases and J by 2 bases, and 9 bases separated the two germline ends. The CDR3 sequence is CASSAGSNTEAFF. CDR3 in DNA: TGTGCCAGCAGCGCAGGGAGCAACACTGAAGCTTTCTTT.

This rearrangement joins TRBV20-1 to TRBJ2-5; 11 bases are shared with TRBD2. The V gene's germline CDR1 is DFQATT and CDR2 SNEGSKA (reference sequence). The CDR3 is 18 amino acids. V was clipped by 4 bases and J by 5 bases; unmatched bases: 18. CDR3 amino acids: CSAKSGGSGGAGIETQYF. CDR3 DNA sequence: TGCAGTGCTAAATCTGGTGGTAGCGGGGGGGCCGGAATTGAGACCCAGTACTTC.

There are many counts of this clonotype. This chain connects TRBV7-2 to TRBJ1-6; D not certain. Germline V CDR1 and CDR2: SGHTA, FQGNSA. Between the trimmed V and J ends, which lost 1 base and 5 bases, there was a span of 15 bases. The CDR3 has 17 residues. CDR3 nucleotides: TGTGCCAGCAGCTTAGAAGGGTTGGGAGCTGATAATTCACCCCTCCACTTT. This codes for CASSLEGLGADNSPLHF.

At least ten counts were recorded for this clonotype. The V gene is TRBV7-9, the J gene TRBJ1-1; D ambiguous. The CDR3 runs 15 residues. Trimming left V 5 bases short and J 5 bases short, with 18 bases between. CDR1 and CDR2 from the germline V gene are SEHNR and FQNEAQ (reference sequence). In nucleotides, the CDR3 is TGTGCCAGCAGCCCAAAAGGCGGGAGGCGAACTGAAGCTTTCTTT. It encodes CASSPKGGRRTEAFF.

A word on this clonotype: Since a much larger clone is just one base distant, this may be a read error. This sequence joins TRBV10-3 and TRBJ2-7; 7 positions match TRBD1. The V segment lost 10 bases and the J segment 3 bases; nucleotides outside the gene matches: 15. Germline assignment: CDR1 ENHRY and CDR2 SYGVKD. The CDR3 consists of 15 residues. The CDR3, as DNA: TGTGCCAGCGGGCCCCGGGACAGAGGAAGCTACGAGCAGTACTTC. Protein sequence: CASGPRDRGSYEQYF.

This clonotype showed up just a few times. The chain recombines TRBV29-1 with TRBJ1-2; D is possibly TRBD1 (6 bases). The V end was cut by 5 bases, the J end by 2 bases, with 9 bases between. Germline V CDR1 and CDR2: SQVTM, ANQGSEA. This CDR3 is 12 amino acids long. The DNA of the CDR3 is TGCAGCGTTAACCAGGGGAACTATGGCTACACCTTC. Translated, it gives CSVNQGNYGYTF.

V is TRBV6-5 and J is TRBJ2-7; D tentatively reads TRBD1 or TRBD2 (5 bases each). The CDR3 has 12 residues. V was cut by 2 bases and J by 9 bases, with 11 bases left in between. Germline lookup yields CDR1 MNHEY and CDR2 SVGAGI. This chain's CDR3 is CASSYDSRGQYF. The DNA of the CDR3 is TGTGCCAGCAGTTACGACAGTCGGGGGCAGTACTTC.

The V and J genes are TRBV25-1 and TRBJ2-3; TRBD2 matches 10 bases. Germline V gene lookup returns CDR1 MGHDK and CDR2 SYGVNS. Unmatched junction bases numbered 5, after V lost 3 bases and J lost 2 bases. This CDR3 has 16 amino acids. In DNA form, the CDR3 reads TGTGCCAGCAGTGATGTAGCGGGAGGCTACACAGATACGCAGTATTTT. Protein sequence: CASSDVAGGYTDTQYF.

This clonotype was recorded once. This chain uses TRBV29-1 with TRBJ1-5; D unclear. Germline CDR1 is SQVTM and CDR2 is ANQGSEA. V was clipped by 0 bases and J by 9 bases, with 6 bases between them. The CDR3 spans 11 residues. CDR3 sequence reads: CSVEDHGPQHF. CDR3 bases: TGCAGCGTTGAAGATCATGGGCCCCAGCATTTT.

In its sample, this clonotype was seen many times. CDR3 in amino acids: CASSRQDEKLFF. CDR3 DNA sequence: TGTGCCAGCAGTCGACAGGATGAAAAACTGTTTTTT. The chain has TRBV6-1 and TRBJ1-4; perhaps TRBD1 as D (6 bases). The CDR3 consists of 12 residues. Looked up from germline, CDR1 is MNHNS and CDR2 is SASEGT. Between the trimmed V and J ends, which lost 5 bases and 6 bases, there was a span of 7 bases.

This clonotype was observed a few times. One end of the junction fails to match germline, which may point to a read error. The chain combines TRBV24-1 with TRBJ2-2; TRBD2 agrees at 9 bases. The germline gives CDR1 KGHDR, CDR2 SFDVKD. This CDR3 contains 16 residues. The CDR3: CASSYSSGTRTGELFF. CDR3 nucleotide sequence: TGTGCCAGCAGTTACTCTAGCGGGACCCGCACCGGGGAGCTGTTTTTT.

This clonotype was counted between two and nine times. J is TRBJ2-7 and V is TRBV12-3 or TRBV12-4; 7 positions agree with TRBD2. The CDR3 spans 15 residues. Trimming removed 3 bases from V and 7 bases from J; junction bases left unmatched: 12. The CDR3 bases are TGTGCCAGCAGTTTGCGGCGGGAGAGGGGTCGGGAGCAGTACTTC. Amino acids: CASSLRRERGREQYF.

This clonotype showed up just a few times. The CDR3 DNA is TGTGCCATCAGCCCTGGACTTAAAAAAGGCTACGAGCAGTACTTC. Protein: CAISPGLKKGYEQYF. The chain recombines TRBV10-3 with TRBJ2-7, with D perhaps matching TRBD2 (5 bases). The ends were cut back, 6 bases at V and 3 bases at J, with 18 bases in the middle. This CDR3 has 15 amino acids. Looked up from germline, CDR1 is ENHRY and CDR2 is SYGVKD.

This clonotype occurred many times. V gene TRBV4-3 combines with J gene TRBJ1-2, with D tentatively TRBD1 (6 bases). Deletions cut 0 bases from V and 8 bases from J, with 10 bases between. Germline CDR1 LGHNA, CDR2 YSLEER. The CDR3 consists of 13 residues. The CDR3 loop reads CASSQETGKGYTF. CDR3 in DNA: TGCGCCAGCAGCCAAGAAACAGGGAAAGGCTACACCTTC.

This clonotype was counted ten times or more. The chain joins TRBV10-1 to TRBJ2-7; D gene unclear. The V end was cut by 6 bases, the J end by 3 bases, with 9 bases between. The CDR3 has 12 residues. Germline lookup yields CDR1 WNHNN and CDR2 SYGVQD (reference sequence). DNA for the CDR3: TGCGCCAGCAGCCAGTATAGCTACGAGCAGTACTTC. Encoded protein: CASSQYSYEQYF.

This rearrangement joins TRBV29-1 to TRBJ1-2; TRBD1 matches 10 bases. The CDR3 runs 13 residues. CDR1 SQVTM and CDR2 ANQGSEA come from the germline V gene. With V trimmed by 7 bases and J by 4 bases, 6 bases remained unmatched. The CDR3 loop reads CSAERTGGYGYTF. The CDR3 DNA follows: TGCAGCGCGGAGAGGACAGGGGGCTATGGCTACACCTTC.

V and J are TRBV4-3 and TRBJ1-2; D might be TRBD1 (6 bases). Germline CDR1 and CDR2: LGHNA and YSLEER. Trimming shortened V by 0 bases and J by 9 bases, and 20 bases separated the two germline ends. There are 16 residues in the CDR3. CDR3 nucleotide sequence: TGCGCCAGCAGCCAAGAGTGGGAGGCGGGGGCGGGGAGCTACACCTTC. Its protein is CASSQEWEAGAGSYTF.

In this sample, this clonotype turned up many times. V is TRBV5-8 and J is TRBJ2-5, with 10 positions matching TRBD2. The CDR3 totals 15 residues. V shed 4 bases and J 5 bases; nucleotides not matched to a gene: 8. The germline V gene has CDR1 SGHTS and CDR2 YDEGEE. The CDR3 loop is CASSSRLAGLETQYF. The CDR3, as DNA: TGTGCCAGCAGCAGCCGACTAGCGGGTCTGGAGACCCAGTACTTC.

This clonotype was found a few times. The chain links TRBV27 to TRBJ2-5; the D is unclear. Between the trimmed V and J ends, which lost 6 bases and 4 bases, there was a span of 6 bases. Germline assignment: CDR1 MNHEY and CDR2 SMNVEV (reference sequence). CDR3 length: 11 residues. DNA of the CDR3: TGTGCCAGCAGGGTCCGAGAGACCCAGTACTTC. It specifies CASRVRETQYF.

This chain uses TRBV11-2 with TRBJ2-7, with D maybe TRBD1 (6 bases). The CDR3 consists of 14 residues. Trimming cost V 2 bases and J 9 bases, with 17 bases left between them. Germline V gives CDR1 SGHAT, CDR2 FQNNGV. As DNA, the CDR3 is TGTGCCAGCAGCTTAAGTCTACAGGGCACCGGGCAGTACTTC. This gives the protein CASSLSLQGTGQYF.

This chain connects TRBV4-1 to TRBJ2-5; possible D gene TRBD2, 5 bases. CDR1 is MGHRA and CDR2 is YSYEKL in the germline V gene. The CDR3 contains 16 residues. V lost 1 base, J lost 1 base, and 13 bases lay in between. Here the CDR3 DNA reads TGCGCCAGCAGCCAAGTTCCCCCTAGCAGCCAAGAGACCCAGTACTTC. This translates into CASSQVPPSSQETQYF.

This clonotype was counted at least ten times. The chain has TRBV7-2 and TRBJ1-4; 9 bases map to TRBD1. Germline CDR1 SGHTA, CDR2 FQGNSA. Germline trimming cut 6 bases from V and 8 bases from J; bases unmatched to any gene: 7. This CDR3 is 14 amino acids long. The CDR3 DNA is TGTGCCAGCAGTCGGACAGGGGAGACCGAAAAACTGTTTTTT. The encoded protein is CASSRTGETEKLFF. The variable domain in full, completed from reference TRBV7-2 and TRBJ1-4, reads GAGVSQSPSNKVTEKGKDVELRCDPISGHTALYWYRQSLGQGLEFLIYFQGNSAPDKSGLPSDRFSAERTGGSVSTLTIQRTQQEDSAVYLCASSRTGETEKLFFGSGTQLSVL.

This clonotype was counted many times. The chain joins TRBV20-1 to TRBJ2-7; D may match TRBD1 or TRBD2 (5 bases each). This CDR3 has 13 residues. The germline CDR1 and CDR2 sequences are DFQATT and SNEGSKA (reference sequence). Trimming stripped 5 bases from V and 0 bases from J, with 11 bases between. This CDR3 reads CSAGDLSSYEQYF. CDR3 bases: TGCAGTGCTGGGGACCTTAGCTCCTACGAGCAGTACTTC.

A single count supports this clonotype. The chain joins TRBV4-3 to TRBJ2-1; 10 nucleotides agree with TRBD2. The germline V gene has CDR1 LGHNA and CDR2 YSLEER. Trimming at V came to 4 bases and at J to 4 bases, leaving 10 bases not matched to a gene. The CDR3 sequence is 17 residues long. As DNA, the CDR3 is TGCGCCAGCAGCCCTCAGACTAGCGGGTTCGGATACAATGAGCAGTTCTTC. It encodes CASSPQTSGFGYNEQFF.